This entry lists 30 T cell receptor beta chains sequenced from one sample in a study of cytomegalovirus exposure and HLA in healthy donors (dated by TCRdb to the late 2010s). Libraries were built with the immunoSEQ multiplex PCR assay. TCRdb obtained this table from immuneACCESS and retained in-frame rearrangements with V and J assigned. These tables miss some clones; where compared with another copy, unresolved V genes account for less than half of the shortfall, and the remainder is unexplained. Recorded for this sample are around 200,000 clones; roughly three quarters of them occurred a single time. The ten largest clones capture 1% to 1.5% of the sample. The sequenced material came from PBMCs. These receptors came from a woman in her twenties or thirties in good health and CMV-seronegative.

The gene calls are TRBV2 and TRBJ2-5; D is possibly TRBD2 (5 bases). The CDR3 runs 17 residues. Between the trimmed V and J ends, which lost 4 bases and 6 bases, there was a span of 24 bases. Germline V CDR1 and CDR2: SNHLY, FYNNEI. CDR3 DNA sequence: TGTGCCAGCAGTGGGAGCCCTGGCTTGGCTACGGGAAAGACCCAGTACTTC. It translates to CASSGSPGLATGKTQYF.

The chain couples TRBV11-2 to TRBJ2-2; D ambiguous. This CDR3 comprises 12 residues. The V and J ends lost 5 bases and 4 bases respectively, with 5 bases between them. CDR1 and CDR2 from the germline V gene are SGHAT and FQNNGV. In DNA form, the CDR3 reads TGTGCCAGCAGCCATCCCACCGGGGAGCTGTTTTTT. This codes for CASSHPTGELFF.

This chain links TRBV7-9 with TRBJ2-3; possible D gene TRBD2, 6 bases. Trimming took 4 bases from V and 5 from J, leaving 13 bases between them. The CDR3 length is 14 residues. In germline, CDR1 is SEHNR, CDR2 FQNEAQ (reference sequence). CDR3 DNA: TGTGCCAGCAGCTACAACGGGAGACTAGATACGCAGTATTTT. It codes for CASSYNGRLDTQYF.

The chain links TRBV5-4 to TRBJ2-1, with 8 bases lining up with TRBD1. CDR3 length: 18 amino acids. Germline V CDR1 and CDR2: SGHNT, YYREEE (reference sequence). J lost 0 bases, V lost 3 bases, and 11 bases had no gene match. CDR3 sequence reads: CASSSPRGTGSSYNEQFF. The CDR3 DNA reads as TGTGCCAGCAGCTCCCCTCGTGGGACAGGCAGCTCCTACAATGAGCAGTTCTTC.

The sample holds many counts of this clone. The CDR3 DNA sequence: TGTGCCTGGAAGGGAGGGTTCGCTGGAAACACCATATATTTT. This sequence encodes CAWKGGFAGNTIYF. The V call is TRBV30, the J call TRBJ1-3; no clear D gene. Per the germline V gene, CDR1 is GTSNPN and CDR2 is SVGIG (reference sequence). The CDR3 is 14 residues long. V lost 4 bases and J lost 2, with 12 bases in between.

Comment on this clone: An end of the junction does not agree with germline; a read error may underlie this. The CDR3 sequence: CASSDYPSGTQNHPYEQYF. In nucleotides, the CDR3 is TGTGCCAGCAGTGATTACCCCTCCGGGACACAGAATCACCCCTACGAACAGTACTTC. V usage is TRBV6-1 and J usage is TRBJ2-7; D is perhaps TRBD1 (6 bases). This CDR3 is built from 19 residues. CDR1 is MNHNS and CDR2 is SASEGT in the germline V gene.

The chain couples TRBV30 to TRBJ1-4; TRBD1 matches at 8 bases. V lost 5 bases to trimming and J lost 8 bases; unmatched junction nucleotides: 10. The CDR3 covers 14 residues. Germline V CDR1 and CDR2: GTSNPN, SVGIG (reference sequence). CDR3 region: CAWSAGQGSEKLFF. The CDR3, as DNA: TGTGCCTGGTCGGCCGGACAGGGAAGCGAAAAACTGTTTTTT.

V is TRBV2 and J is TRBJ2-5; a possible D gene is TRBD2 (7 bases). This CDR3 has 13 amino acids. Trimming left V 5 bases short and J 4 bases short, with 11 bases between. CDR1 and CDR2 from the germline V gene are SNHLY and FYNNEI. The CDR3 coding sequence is TGTGCCAGCAGTTGGGGGGGCGGAGAGACCCAGTACTTC. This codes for CASSWGGGETQYF.

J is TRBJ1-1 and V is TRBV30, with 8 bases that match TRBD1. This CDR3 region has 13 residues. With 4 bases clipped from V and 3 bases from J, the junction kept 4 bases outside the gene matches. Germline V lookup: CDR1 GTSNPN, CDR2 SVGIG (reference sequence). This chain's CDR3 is CAWTKQGDTEAFF. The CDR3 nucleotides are TGTGCCTGGACGAAACAGGGGGACACTGAAGCTTTCTTT.

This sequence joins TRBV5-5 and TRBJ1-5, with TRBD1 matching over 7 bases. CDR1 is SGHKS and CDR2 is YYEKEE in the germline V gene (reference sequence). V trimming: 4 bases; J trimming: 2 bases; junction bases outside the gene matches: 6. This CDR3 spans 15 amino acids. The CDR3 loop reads CASSLLTGGNQPQHF. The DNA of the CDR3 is TGTGCCAGCAGCCTTCTTACAGGGGGCAATCAGCCCCAGCATTTT.

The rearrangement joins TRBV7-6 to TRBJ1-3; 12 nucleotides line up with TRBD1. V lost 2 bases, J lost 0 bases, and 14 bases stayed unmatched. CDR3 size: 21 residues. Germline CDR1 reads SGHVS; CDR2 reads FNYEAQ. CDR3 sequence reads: CASSLKGGTGGRYYSGNTIYF. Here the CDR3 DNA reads TGTGCCAGCAGCTTAAAGGGAGGGACAGGGGGCCGCTACTACTCTGGAAACACCATATATTTT.

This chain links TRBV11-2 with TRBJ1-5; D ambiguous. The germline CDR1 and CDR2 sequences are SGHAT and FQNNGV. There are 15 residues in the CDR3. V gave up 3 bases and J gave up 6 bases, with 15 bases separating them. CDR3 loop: CASSFGFGSGQPQHF. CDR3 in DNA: TGTGCCAGCAGCTTTGGGTTCGGGTCGGGTCAGCCCCAGCATTTT.

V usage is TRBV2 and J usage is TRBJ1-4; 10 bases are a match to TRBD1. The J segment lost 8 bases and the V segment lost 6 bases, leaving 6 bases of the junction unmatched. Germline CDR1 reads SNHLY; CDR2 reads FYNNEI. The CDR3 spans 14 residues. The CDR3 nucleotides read TGTGCCAGCAGAACCGGGACAGGGGAAGAAAAACTGTTTTTT. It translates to CASRTGTGEEKLFF. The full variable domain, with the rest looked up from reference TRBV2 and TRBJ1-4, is EPEVTQTPSHQVTQMGQEVILRCVPISNHLYFYWYRQILGQKVEFLVSFYNNEISEKSEIFDDQFSVERPDGSNFTLKIRSTKLEDSAMYFCASRTGTGEEKLFFGSGTQLSVL.

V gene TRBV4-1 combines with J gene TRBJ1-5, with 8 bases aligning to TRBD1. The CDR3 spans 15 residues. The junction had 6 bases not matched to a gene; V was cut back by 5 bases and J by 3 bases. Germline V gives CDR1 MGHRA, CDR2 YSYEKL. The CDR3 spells CASSGTGEVNQPQHF. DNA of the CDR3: TGCGCCAGCAGCGGGACAGGAGAAGTCAATCAGCCCCAGCATTTT.

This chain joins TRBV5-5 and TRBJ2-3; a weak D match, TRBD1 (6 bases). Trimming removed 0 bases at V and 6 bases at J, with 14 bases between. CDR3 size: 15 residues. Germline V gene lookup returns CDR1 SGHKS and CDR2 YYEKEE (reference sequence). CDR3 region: CASSLGARGIDTQYF. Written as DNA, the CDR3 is TGTGCCAGCAGCTTGGGCGCCAGGGGTATTGATACGCAGTATTTT.

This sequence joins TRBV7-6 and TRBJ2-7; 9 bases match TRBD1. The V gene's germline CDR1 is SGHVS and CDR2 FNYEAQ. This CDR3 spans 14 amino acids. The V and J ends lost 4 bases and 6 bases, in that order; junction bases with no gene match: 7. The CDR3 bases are TGTGCCAGCAGCTACACCGGGACAGGGAGCGAGCAGTACTTC. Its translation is CASSYTGTGSEQYF.

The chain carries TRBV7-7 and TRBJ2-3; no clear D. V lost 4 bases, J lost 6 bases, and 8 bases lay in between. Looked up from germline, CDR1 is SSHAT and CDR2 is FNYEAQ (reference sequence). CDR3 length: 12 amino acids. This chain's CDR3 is CASSSPPDTQYF. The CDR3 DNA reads TGTGCCAGCAGCTCTCCCCCGGATACGCAGTATTTT.

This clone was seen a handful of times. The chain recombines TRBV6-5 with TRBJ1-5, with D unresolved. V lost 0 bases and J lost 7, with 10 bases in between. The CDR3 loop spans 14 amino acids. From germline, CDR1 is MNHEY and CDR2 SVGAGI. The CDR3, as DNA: TGTGCCAGCAGTTACTCTGGAGGGAGCCAGCCCCAGCATTTT. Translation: CASSYSGGSQPQHF.

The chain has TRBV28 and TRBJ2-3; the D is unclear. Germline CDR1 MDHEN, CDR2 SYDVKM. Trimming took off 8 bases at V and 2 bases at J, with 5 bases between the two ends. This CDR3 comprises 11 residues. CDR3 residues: CASAVTDTQYF. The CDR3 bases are TGTGCCAGCGCAGTCACAGATACGCAGTATTTT. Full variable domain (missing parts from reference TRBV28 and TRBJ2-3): DVKVTQSSRYLVKRTGEKVFLECVQDMDHENMFWYRQDPGLGLRLIYFSYDVKMKEKGDIPEGYSVSREKKERFSLILESASTNQTSMYLCASAVTDTQYFGPGTRLTVL.

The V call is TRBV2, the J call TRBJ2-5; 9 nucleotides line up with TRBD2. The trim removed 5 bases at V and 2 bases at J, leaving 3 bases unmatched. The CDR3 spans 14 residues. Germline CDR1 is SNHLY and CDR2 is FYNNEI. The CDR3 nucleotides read TGTGCCAGCAGTAGAGGACTAGCGCAAGAGACCCAGTACTTC. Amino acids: CASSRGLAQETQYF.

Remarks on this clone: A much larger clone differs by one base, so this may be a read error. The CDR3 region has the DNA TGTGCCAGCAGCCAAGGGGGCCCCAGCTCCTACAATGAGCAGTTCTTC. It specifies CASSQGGPSSYNEQFF. This chain links TRBV4-2 with TRBJ2-1; weak D call: TRBD1 (5 bases). V was clipped by 1 base and J by 0 bases, with 10 bases between them. Germline CDR1 reads LGHNA; CDR2 reads YNFKEQ. CDR3 size: 16 residues.

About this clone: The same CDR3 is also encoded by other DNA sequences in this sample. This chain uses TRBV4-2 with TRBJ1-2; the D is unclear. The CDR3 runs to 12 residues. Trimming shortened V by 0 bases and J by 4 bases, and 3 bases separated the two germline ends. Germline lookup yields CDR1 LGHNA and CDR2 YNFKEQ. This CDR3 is CASSQDSYGYTF. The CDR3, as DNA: TGTGCCAGCAGCCAAGACAGCTATGGCTACACCTTC.

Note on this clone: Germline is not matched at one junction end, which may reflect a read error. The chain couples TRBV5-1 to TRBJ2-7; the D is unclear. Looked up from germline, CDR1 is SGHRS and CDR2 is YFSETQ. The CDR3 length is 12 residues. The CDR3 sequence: CASSPPSDEQYF. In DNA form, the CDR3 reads TGCGCCAGCAGCCCCCCCTCCGACGAGCAGTACTTC.

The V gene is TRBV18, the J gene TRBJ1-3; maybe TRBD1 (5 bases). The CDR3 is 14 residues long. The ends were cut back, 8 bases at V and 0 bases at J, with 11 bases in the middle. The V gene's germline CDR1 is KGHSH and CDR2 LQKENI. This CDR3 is CASHDSPSGNTIYF. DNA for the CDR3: TGTGCCAGCCATGACAGTCCCTCTGGAAACACCATATATTTT.

The CDR3: CASSQDSGQSYTF. The CDR3 region has the DNA TGTGCCAGCAGCCAAGATTCAGGGCAAAGCTACACCTTC. The V call is TRBV4-2, the J call TRBJ1-2, with D maybe TRBD1 (5 bases). Trimming removed 0 bases from V and 9 bases from J, with 11 bases in between. The length of the CDR3 is 13 residues. Germline loops: CDR1 LGHNA, CDR2 YNFKEQ.

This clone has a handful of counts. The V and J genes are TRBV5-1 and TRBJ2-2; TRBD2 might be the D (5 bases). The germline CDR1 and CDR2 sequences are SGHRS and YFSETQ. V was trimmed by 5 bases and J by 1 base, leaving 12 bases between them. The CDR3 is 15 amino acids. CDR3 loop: CASRVERENTGELFF. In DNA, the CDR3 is TGCGCCAGCAGAGTTGAACGGGAGAACACCGGGGAGCTGTTTTTT.

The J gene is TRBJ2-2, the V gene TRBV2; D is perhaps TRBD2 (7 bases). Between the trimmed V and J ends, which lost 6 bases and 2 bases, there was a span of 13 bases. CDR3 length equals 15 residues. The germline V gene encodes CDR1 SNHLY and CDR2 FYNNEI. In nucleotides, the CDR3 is TGTGCCAGCAGGACAGGCGGGGGTAACACCGGGGAGCTGTTTTTT. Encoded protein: CASRTGGGNTGELFF.

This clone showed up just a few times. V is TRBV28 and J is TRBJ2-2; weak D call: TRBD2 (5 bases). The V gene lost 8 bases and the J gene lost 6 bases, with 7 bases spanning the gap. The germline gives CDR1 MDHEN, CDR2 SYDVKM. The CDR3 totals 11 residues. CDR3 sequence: CASWRAGELFF. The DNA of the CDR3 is TGTGCCAGCTGGCGGGCCGGGGAGCTGTTTTTT.

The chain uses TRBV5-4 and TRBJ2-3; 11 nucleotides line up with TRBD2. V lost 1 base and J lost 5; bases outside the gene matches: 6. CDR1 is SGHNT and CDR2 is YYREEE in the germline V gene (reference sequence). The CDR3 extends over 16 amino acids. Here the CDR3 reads CASSLLAGGRGDTQYF. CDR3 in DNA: TGTGCCAGCAGCTTGTTAGCGGGGGGGCGTGGAGATACGCAGTATTTT.

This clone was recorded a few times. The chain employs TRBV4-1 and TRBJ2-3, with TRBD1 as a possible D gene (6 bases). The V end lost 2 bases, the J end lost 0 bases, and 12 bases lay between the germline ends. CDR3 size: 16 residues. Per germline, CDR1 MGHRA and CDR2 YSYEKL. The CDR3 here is CASSQRAGDSTDTQYF. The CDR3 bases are TGCGCCAGCAGCCAACGAGCAGGGGATAGCACAGATACGCAGTATTTT.